What follows are 10 T cell receptor beta chains derived from one specimen sequenced in a study of T cell changes during pregnancy in multiple sclerosis. Profiled with immunoSEQ multiplex PCR; TCRdb holds only in-frame clones, not every one. The table has over 90,000 clones, roughly nine tenths seen once. Specimen: peripheral blood, collected after pregnancy. The receptor set was obtained from a female donor with multiple sclerosis, enrolled in a pregnancy study.

This rearrangement joins TRBV7-9 to TRBJ2-4, with TRBD1 identical over 8 bases. This CDR3 region has 19 residues. V lost 1 base to trimming and J lost 6 bases; unmatched junction nucleotides: 17. The V gene's germline CDR1 is SEHNR and CDR2 FQNEAQ (reference sequence). DNA of the CDR3: TGTGCCAGCAGCTTAGTTGGTAGGACAGGGTCGGCTTCAGGAAACATTCAGTACTTC. Translated: CASSLVGRTGSASGNIQYF.

The chain has TRBV2 and TRBJ1-6; D possibly corresponds to TRBD1 (5 bases). CDR3 length equals 15 residues. Trimming removed 4 bases from V and 10 bases from J, with 17 bases in between. Germline CDR1 and CDR2: SNHLY and FYNNEI. CDR3 sequence reads: CASSVLEQGESPLHF. CDR3 nucleotides: TGTGCCAGCAGTGTTCTTGAGCAGGGTGAATCACCCCTCCACTTT.

The rearrangement joins TRBV7-9 to TRBJ2-5, with 10 positions matching TRBD2. The CDR3 loop spans 15 amino acids. The V gene's germline CDR1 is SEHNR and CDR2 FQNEAQ (reference sequence). The J segment lost 2 bases and the V segment lost 1 base, leaving 1 base of the junction unmatched. DNA for the CDR3: TGTGCCAGCAGCTTAGGGACTAGCGGACAAGAGACCCAGTACTTC. Protein: CASSLGTSGQETQYF.

The rearrangement uses TRBV15 and TRBJ2-7; TRBD1 aligns across 8 bases. Germline V gives CDR1 LNHNV, CDR2 YYDKDF (reference sequence). Unmatched junction bases numbered 6, after V lost 0 bases and J lost 2 bases. The CDR3 covers 16 residues. CDR3 amino acids: CATSREKGTGAYEQYF. The CDR3 DNA follows: TGTGCCACCAGCAGAGAAAAGGGGACAGGAGCCTACGAGCAGTACTTC.

The V gene is TRBV14, the J gene TRBJ1-2; D is ambiguous. This CDR3 is built from 14 residues. V lost 1 base, J lost 1 base, and 7 bases lay in between. Looked up from germline, CDR1 is SGHDN and CDR2 is FVKESK. CDR3 DNA: TGTGCCAGCAGCCAAGGGGCAGATAACTATGGCTACACCTTC. It translates to CASSQGADNYGYTF.

The V gene is TRBV5-1, the J gene TRBJ2-1; D uncertain. Germline lookup yields CDR1 SGHRS and CDR2 YFSETQ. V was trimmed by 3 bases and J by 7 bases, leaving 5 bases between them. CDR3 length: 11 amino acids. The CDR3 DNA is TGCGCCAGCAGCTGGAGTAATGAGCAGTTCTTC. It yields the protein CASSWSNEQFF.

J is TRBJ1-3 and V is TRBV4-1, with D tentatively TRBD1 (6 bases). CDR1 and CDR2 from the germline V gene are MGHRA and YSYEKL. Trimming shortened V by 4 bases and J by 1 base, and 14 bases separated the two germline ends. The CDR3 runs to 16 residues. CDR3 amino acids: CASSPDRSRSGNTIYF. For the CDR3, the DNA is TGCGCCAGCAGCCCGGACAGAAGCAGATCTGGAAACACCATATATTTT.

The chain joins TRBV5-4 to TRBJ1-1, with a possible D match to TRBD1 (5 bases). V was cut by 1 base and J by 4 bases, with 8 bases left in between. Germline V CDR1 and CDR2: SGHNT, YYREEE (reference sequence). This CDR3 has 13 residues. The CDR3 DNA is TGTGCCAGCAGCTTGTCGGGGGGCACTGAAGCTTTCTTT. It codes for CASSLSGGTEAFF.

In nucleotides, the CDR3 is TGTGCCAGTAGACAGGGAAAGGGCTACACCTTC. It yields the protein CASRQGKGYTF. The J gene is TRBJ1-2, the V gene TRBV19; D perhaps matches TRBD1 (6 bases). V gave up 6 bases and J gave up 8 bases, with 10 bases separating them. Germline V lookup: CDR1 LNHDA, CDR2 SQIVND (reference sequence). The length of the CDR3 is 11 residues.

The genes are TRBV4-1 and TRBJ1-1; 10 bases are a match to TRBD1. Per germline, CDR1 MGHRA and CDR2 YSYEKL. Unmatched junction bases numbered 11, after V lost 4 bases and J lost 9 bases. This CDR3 is built from 15 residues. The CDR3 protein is CASSPYPDRGTKAFF. CDR3 DNA sequence: TGCGCCAGCAGCCCTTACCCGGACAGGGGGACTAAAGCTTTCTTT.